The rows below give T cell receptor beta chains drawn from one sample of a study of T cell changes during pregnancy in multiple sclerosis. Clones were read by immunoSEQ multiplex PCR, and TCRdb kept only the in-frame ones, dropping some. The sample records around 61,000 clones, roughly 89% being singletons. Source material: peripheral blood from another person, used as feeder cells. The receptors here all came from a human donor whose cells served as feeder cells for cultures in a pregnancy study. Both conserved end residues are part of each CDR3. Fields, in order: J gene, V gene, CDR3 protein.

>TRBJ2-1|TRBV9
CASSVVAGDNEQFF
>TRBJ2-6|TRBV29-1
CSVRTTGANVLTF
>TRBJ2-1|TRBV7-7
CASSLSGNVLDEQFF
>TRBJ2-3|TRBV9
CASSVAGRLAGGQTDTQYF
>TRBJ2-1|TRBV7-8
CASSLTYSGLADEQFF
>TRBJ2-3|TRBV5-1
CASSLIPTDAEGTDTQYF
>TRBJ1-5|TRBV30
CAWSNFSGQGAGGNQPQHF
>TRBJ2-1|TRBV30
CAWDNRNEQFF
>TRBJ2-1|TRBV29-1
CSVEDPDYSYNEQFF
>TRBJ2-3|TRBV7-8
CASSLTASTDTQYF
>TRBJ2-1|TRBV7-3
CASSPRAANNEQFF
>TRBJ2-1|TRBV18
CASSITSGGNEQFF
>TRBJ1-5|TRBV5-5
CASSLGSPGNQPQHF
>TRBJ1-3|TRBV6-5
CASREAGEYTIYF
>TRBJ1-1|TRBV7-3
CASSLKGGTEAFF
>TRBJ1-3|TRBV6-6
CASKGERRNTIYF
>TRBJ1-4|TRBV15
CATSKTGGAGNEKLFF
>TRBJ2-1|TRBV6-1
CASPERDNRANEQFF
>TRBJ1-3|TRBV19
CASMDRRGPSSGNTIYF
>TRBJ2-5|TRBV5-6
CASSSLKEKYQETQYF
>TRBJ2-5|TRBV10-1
CASSEQLAGETQYF
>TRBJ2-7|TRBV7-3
CASSVAGTGGAGYEQYF
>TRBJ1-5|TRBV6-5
CASSYLQGTSQPQHF
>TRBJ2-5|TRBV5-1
CASSSTIAGGRQETQYF
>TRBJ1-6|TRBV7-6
CASSLGLGGNSPLHF
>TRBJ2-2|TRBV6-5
CASSYGQVLFF
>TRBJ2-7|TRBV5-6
CASSGTGFVEQYF
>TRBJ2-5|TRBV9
CASSLSGSGVETQYF
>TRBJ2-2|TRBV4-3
CASSQDWLAELNTGELFF
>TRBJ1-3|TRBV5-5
CASSSLSGNTIYF
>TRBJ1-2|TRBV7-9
CASSLRTGNSKLTF